This T cell receptor beta chain was recorded in a study of blood T cell repertoires in COVID-19. For the study at large: Whether acute or convalescent, the COVID-19 samples came from the United States, Italy and Spain. T cells, B-cell-depleted T cells, or PBMCs provided the cDNA or gDNA that served as material.

J gave up 0 bases and V 5 bases, and 10 bases lay outside the gene matches. The CDR3 totals 17 residues. The germline V gene has CDR1 MNHEY and CDR2 SMNVEV (reference sequence). Original analysis: Counts of nucleated cells, estimated from reference gene primer amplification, were obtained. The table came from immunoSEQ multiplex PCR; TCRdb's copy has only in-frame clones and leaves some out. V, J and clone size derive from that table, while D and trimming were established from the DNA sequence. The data contain some 100,000 clones, around 88% of them singletons. V usage is TRBV27 and J usage is TRBJ1-3, with 7 bases fitting TRBD1. The sequenced material came from peripheral blood. This clonotype originated in a woman aged 70 to 79 with acute or convalescent COVID-19. CDR3: CASSPFRDRDSGNTIYF. The CDR3 DNA is TGTGCCAGCAGTCCGTTCCGGGACAGAGACTCTGGAAACACCATATATTTT.